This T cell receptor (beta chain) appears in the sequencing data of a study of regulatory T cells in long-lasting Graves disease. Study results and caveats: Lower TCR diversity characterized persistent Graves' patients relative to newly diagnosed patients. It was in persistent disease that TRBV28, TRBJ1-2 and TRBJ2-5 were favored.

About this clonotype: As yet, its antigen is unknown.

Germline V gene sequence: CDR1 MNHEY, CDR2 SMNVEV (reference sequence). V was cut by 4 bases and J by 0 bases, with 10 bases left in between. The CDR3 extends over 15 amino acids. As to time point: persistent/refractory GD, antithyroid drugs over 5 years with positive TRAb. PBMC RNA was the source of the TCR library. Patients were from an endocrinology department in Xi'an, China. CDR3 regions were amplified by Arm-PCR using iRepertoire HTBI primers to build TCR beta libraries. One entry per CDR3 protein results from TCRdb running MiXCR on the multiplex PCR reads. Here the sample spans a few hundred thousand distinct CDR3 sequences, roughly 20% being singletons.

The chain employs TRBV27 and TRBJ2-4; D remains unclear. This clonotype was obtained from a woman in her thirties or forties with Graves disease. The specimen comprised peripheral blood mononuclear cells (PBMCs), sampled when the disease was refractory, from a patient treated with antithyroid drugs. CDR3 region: CASSSPGLAKNIQYF. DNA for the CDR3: TGTGCCAGCAGTTCGCCCGGGTTAGCCAAAAACATTCAGTACTTC.